The rows below give T cell receptor beta chains drawn from one sample of a study of molecular identifiers for immune sequencing clone quantification. TCRdb called the PCR reads again in MiXCR, with one record for every CDR3 protein. The table includes 490,000 or so distinct CDR3 sequences, about 26% detected once. Sequenced input: naive CD8+ T cells from blood, with Jurkat cell RNA spiked in. All receptors derive from a human donor in good health. Some libraries in this study had Jurkat cell RNA spiked in. The CDR3 runs from the conserved cysteine through the conserved F or W. A D gene is named only where the DNA matches it firmly. Clone size, where shown, is once, few, many, or a class for clones that have expanded.

J gene | D gene | V gene | clone size | CDR3 protein | CDR3 DNA
TRBJ2-1 | - | TRBV6-6 | many | CASSYGRPINNEQFF | TGTGCCAGCAGTTACGGGAGGCCCATTAACAATGAGCAGTTCTTC
TRBJ1-1 | TRBD1 | TRBV30 | - | CAWSGEGARPDAFF | TGTGCCTGGAGTGGAGAGGGGGCGCGGCCTGACGCTTTCTTT
TRBJ1-5 | - | TRBV27 | few | CASSLGMQGNQPQHF | TGTGCCAGCAGTTTAGGGATGCAGGGCAATCAGCCCCAGCATTTT
TRBJ1-4 | - | TRBV12-3/TRBV12-4 | many | CASSLEGVGEKLFF | TGTGCCAGCAGTTTGGAGGGGGTCGGTGAAAAACTGTTTTTT
TRBJ2-3 | TRBD1 | TRBV9 | many | CASSVAVGQGGSDTQYF | TGTGCCAGCAGCGTAGCCGTGGGACAGGGGGGGTCAGATACGCAGTATTTT
TRBJ2-1 | - | TRBV29-1 | few | CSVDVDSGEQFF | TGCAGCGTTGATGTGGACAGCGGTGAGCAGTTCTTC
TRBJ1-1 | - | TRBV5-1 | many | CASSPTVMNTEAFF | TGCGCCAGCAGCCCGACAGTTATGAACACTGAAGCTTTCTTT
TRBJ2-7 | - | TRBV12-3/TRBV12-4 | - | CASSPSEEQYF | TGTGCCAGCAGTCCCTCGGAAGAGCAGTACTTC
TRBJ2-6 | - | TRBV3-1 | many | CASSQVGISGANVLTF | TGTGCCAGCAGCCAAGTAGGGATCTCTGGGGCCAACGTCCTGACTTTC
TRBJ2-7 | TRBD2 | TRBV6-2/TRBV6-3 | - | CASSQSPGLAEYEQYF | TGTGCCAGCAGTCAAAGTCCGGGACTAGCGGAGTACGAGCAGTACTTC
TRBJ2-7 | - | TRBV13 | - | CASSGMSLGGADLLKQYF | TGTGCCAGCAGCGGTATGTCCCTTGGGGGGGCCGACCTCCTCAAGCAGTACTTC
TRBJ1-4 | TRBD1 | TRBV10-2 | - | CASSEKGGWEKLFF | TGCGCCAGCAGTGAGAAAGGGGGCTGGGAAAAACTGTTTTTT
TRBJ1-5 | TRBD1 | TRBV3-1 | - | CASSHSSTGGNQPQHF | TGTGCCAGCAGCCATTCTTCGACAGGGGGCAATCAGCCCCAGCATTTT
TRBJ2-1 | - | TRBV7-2 | many | CASSLYSKYNEQFF | TGTGCCAGCAGCTTATATTCCAAATACAATGAGCAGTTCTTC
TRBJ2-3 | TRBD2 | TRBV4-2 | few | CASSPGIIAGGQSDTQYF | TGTGCCAGCAGCCCGGGGATTATAGCGGGAGGGCAATCTGATACGCAGTATTTT
TRBJ2-2 | TRBD2 | TRBV27 | few | CASRPPGGGYTGELFF | TGTGCCAGCAGGCCCCCCGGGGGGGGCTACACCGGGGAGCTGTTTTTT
TRBJ2-3 | - | TRBV27 | many | CASGQLLSSSDTQYF | TGTGCCAGCGGGCAACTTTTGTCGTCTTCAGATACGCAGTATTTT
TRBJ2-2 | - | TRBV19 | many | CASSIEMTETGELFF | TGTGCCAGTAGTATAGAAATGACCGAAACCGGGGAGCTGTTTTTT
TRBJ2-1 | - | TRBV2 | few | CASSDFSSYNEQFF | TGTGCCAGCAGTGACTTCTCCTCCTACAATGAGCAGTTCTTC
TRBJ2-3 | - | TRBV7-8 | many | CASSVSTISTDTQYF | TGTGCCAGCAGCGTCAGTACAATTAGCACAGATACGCAGTATTTT
TRBJ2-1 | - | TRBV5-3 | few | CASSSGLYNEQFF | TGTGCCAGCAGCTCAGGACTTTACAATGAGCAGTTCTTC
TRBJ1-1 | - | TRBV7-6 | many | CASSPNGLEAFF | TGTGCCAGCAGCCCTAATGGACTAGAAGCTTTCTTT
TRBJ2-2 | - | TRBV12-3/TRBV12-4 | many | CASSSPRVFGELFF | TGTGCCAGCAGTAGCCCCAGGGTTTTCGGGGAGCTGTTTTTT
TRBJ1-1 | - | TRBV30 | many | CAWSLQRTTNTEAFF | TGTGCCTGGAGTTTACAGCGAACGACGAACACTGAAGCTTTCTTT
TRBJ1-4 | TRBD1 | TRBV20-1 | few | CSAKNRGKNEKLFF | TGCAGTGCTAAAAACAGGGGGAAGAATGAAAAACTGTTTTTT
TRBJ2-7 | - | TRBV20-1 | many | CSAFSGYSYEQYF | TGCAGTGCTTTTTCCGGGTACTCCTACGAGCAGTACTTC
TRBJ2-1 | TRBD2 | TRBV4-3 | - | CASRRNPPGGAECEQFF | TGCGCCAGCCGCCGAAACCCCCCCGGGGGGGCCGAGTGTGAGCAGTTCTTC
TRBJ1-2 | - | TRBV12-3/TRBV12-4 | - | CASHVGSGYTF | TGTGCCAGCCATGTGGGAAGCGGCTACACCTTC
TRBJ1-4 | - | TRBV9 | few | CASSAGTWANEKLFF | TGTGCCAGCAGCGCCGGAACTTGGGCTAATGAAAAACTGTTTTTT
TRBJ2-7 | - | TRBV24-1 | once | CATSGSGDGYKQYF | TGTGCCACCAGTGGATCAGGGGATGGCTACAAGCAGTACTTC
TRBJ1-6 | - | TRBV27 | many | CASSLESYNSPLHF | TGTGCCAGCAGTTTAGAGTCCTATAATTCACCCCTCCACTTT
TRBJ2-7 | - | TRBV6-5 | many | CASTATGALGYEQYF | TGTGCCAGCACCGCCACAGGCGCGCTAGGATACGAGCAGTACTTC
TRBJ1-5 | - | TRBV27 | many | CASSPRLFNPSNQPQHF | TGTGCCAGCAGTCCCAGACTTTTCAACCCTAGCAATCAGCCCCAGCATTTT
TRBJ2-2 | - | TRBV7-9 | - | CASRTGTELFF | TGTGCCAGCAGAACAGGGACTGAGCTGTTTTTT
TRBJ1-1 | - | TRBV12-3/TRBV12-4 | many | CASSPGGGWTEAFF | TGTGCCAGCAGTCCAGGCGGGGGTTGGACTGAAGCTTTCTTT
TRBJ1-5 | - | TRBV6-2/TRBV6-3 | few | CASSYSIAGSQPQHF | TGTGCCAGCAGTTACTCGATTGCAGGGAGCCAGCCCCAGCATTTT
TRBJ1-1 | - | TRBV4-3 | many | CASSQGAGALTEAFF | TGCGCCAGCAGCCAAGGGGCAGGGGCATTGACTGAAGCTTTCTTT
TRBJ1-5 | TRBD1 | TRBV6-1 | few | CASSGDRWGQPQHF | TGTGCCAGCAGTGGGGACAGGTGGGGTCAGCCCCAGCATTTT
TRBJ2-3 | - | TRBV6-7 | few | CASTHPRALHTDTQYF | TGTGCCAGCACCCACCCCCGGGCGTTACACACAGATACGCAGTATTTT
TRBJ2-7 | TRBD1 | TRBV7-9 | few | CASSLTDRSYEQYF | TGTGCCAGCAGCTTAACGGACAGGTCCTACGAGCAGTACTTC
TRBJ2-3 | - | TRBV5-1 | many | CASSLLGVGDTQYF | TGCGCCAGCAGCTTACTCGGGGTCGGGGATACGCAGTATTTT
TRBJ2-3 | - | TRBV11-2 | few | CASSHSGGPKDTQYF | TGTGCCAGCAGCCATTCCGGGGGCCCGAAAGATACGCAGTATTTT
TRBJ2-1 | - | TRBV30 | few | CAWNTVGLSYNEQFF | TGTGCCTGGAATACCGTGGGACTCAGCTACAATGAGCAGTTCTTC
TRBJ1-1 | TRBD1 | TRBV18 | many | CASSPNRGTDEAFF | TGTGCCAGCTCACCAAACAGGGGAACAGATGAAGCTTTCTTT
TRBJ2-1 | TRBD2 | TRBV4-1 | - | CASGAGVSYNEQFF | TGCGCCAGCGGGGCGGGAGTCTCCTACAATGAGCAGTTCTTC
TRBJ2-1 | TRBD1 | TRBV12-3/TRBV12-4 | few | CASSQTGAYNEQFF | TGTGCCAGCAGCCAAACAGGGGCCTACAATGAGCAGTTCTTC
TRBJ2-3 | TRBD2 | TRBV5-1 | - | CASQPWGLAGADTQYF | TGCGCCAGTCAACCCTGGGGGCTAGCGGGAGCAGATACGCAGTATTTT
TRBJ2-4 | - | TRBV6-5 | - | CASRYGSVRAKNIQYF | TGTGCCAGCAGATACGGCAGCGTCAGAGCCAAAAACATTCAGTACTTC
TRBJ2-7 | TRBD1 | TRBV9 | - | CASSGTGPDEQYF | TGTGCCAGCAGCGGGACAGGGCCAGACGAGCAGTACTTC